One sample yielded the 14 T cell receptor beta chains listed below, sequenced in a study of untreated major depressive disorder. Produced via immunoSEQ multiplex PCR; TCRdb's table is partial and in-frame only. The table includes 21,000 or so clones, 85% to 95% detected once. Sequencing was carried out using CD4+ T cells from PBMCs. The receptor set was obtained from a man aged 30-40 years in good health.

V gene TRBV5-6 combines with J gene TRBJ2-6, with 12 positions matching TRBD1. Trimming took 2 bases from V and 3 from J; bases not matched to a gene: 9. Germline V lookup: CDR1 SGHDT, CDR2 YYEEEE. The CDR3 runs to 19 residues. CDR3 region: CASSLIVGQGAFGANVLTF. The CDR3 DNA is TGTGCCAGCAGCTTAATTGTGGGACAGGGGGCCTTTGGGGCCAACGTCCTGACTTTC.

The chain employs TRBV30 and TRBJ1-4; perhaps TRBD1 as D (5 bases). V lost 4 bases and J 3 bases, leaving 15 bases between the germline ends. The CDR3 has 15 residues. Per the germline V gene, CDR1 is GTSNPN and CDR2 is SVGIG (reference sequence). Here the CDR3 reads CAWTGSGSANEKLFF. The CDR3 DNA reads TGTGCCTGGACTGGCTCAGGGTCAGCTAATGAAAAACTGTTTTTT.

This chain connects TRBV11-2 to TRBJ2-7; 13 nucleotides agree with TRBD2. Losses at the gene ends were 4 bases for V and 0 bases for J; bases not matched to a gene: 9. Germline V CDR1 and CDR2: SGHAT, FQNNGV. CDR3 length equals 18 residues. This CDR3 is CASSSPRTSGSSSYEQYF. As DNA, the CDR3 is TGTGCCAGCAGCTCCCCCCGGACTAGCGGGAGCTCCTCCTACGAGCAGTACTTC.

CDR3 in amino acids: CASSLFRPHSNQPQHF. The DNA for the CDR3 is TGTGCCAGCAGCTTATTCCGACCCCATAGCAATCAGCCCCAGCATTTT. The chain joins TRBV11-3 to TRBJ1-5; D uncertain. V lost 2 bases to trimming and J lost 0 bases, with 11 bases between them. The germline CDR1 and CDR2 sequences are SGHNT and YENEEA. CDR3 size: 16 residues.

The V gene is TRBV25-1, the J gene TRBJ2-5, with D possibly matching TRBD2 (5 bases). The CDR3 has 14 amino acids. Trimming stripped 8 bases from V and 6 bases from J, with 19 bases between. Germline values: CDR1 MGHDK, CDR2 SYGVNS. Written as DNA, the CDR3 is TGTGCCAGCGAAAGGACGGGCACGGGAAAGACCCAGTACTTC. It encodes CASERTGTGKTQYF.

This clone was seen only once. The gene calls are TRBV2 and TRBJ2-1, with a tentative D call TRBD2 (5 bases). Germline V gives CDR1 SNHLY, CDR2 FYNNEI. The V and J ends lost 3 bases and 9 bases respectively, with 9 bases between them. The CDR3 is 12 amino acids. The CDR3 bases are TGTGCCAGCAGTGATCTAGCCGGTGAGCAGTTCTTC. It specifies CASSDLAGEQFF.

The chain carries TRBV5-6 and TRBJ2-1; 8 bases align to TRBD1. CDR3 length: 14 amino acids. Germline V CDR1 and CDR2: SGHDT, YYEEEE. V gave up 6 bases and J gave up 3 bases; unmatched junction bases: 5. In DNA form, the CDR3 reads TGTGCCAGCACCTATACAGGGGGCTACAATGAGCAGTTCTTC. This sequence encodes CASTYTGGYNEQFF.

The gene calls are TRBV30 and TRBJ1-2; possible D gene TRBD1, 6 bases. Trimming cost V 0 bases and J 10 bases, with 15 bases left between them. The CDR3 has 13 residues. Germline V gene data show CDR1 as GTSNPN and CDR2 as SVGIG (reference sequence). The CDR3 sequence is CAWSVIRGVPYTF. DNA of the CDR3: TGTGCCTGGAGTGTAATTAGGGGGGTTCCCTACACCTTC.

V is TRBV27 and J is TRBJ1-2, with D tentatively TRBD1 (5 bases). The CDR3 has 17 amino acids. CDR1 is MNHEY and CDR2 is SMNVEV in the germline V gene (reference sequence). V lost 2 bases, J lost 6 bases, and 22 bases lay in between. The CDR3 nucleotides read TGTGCCAGCAGTTTACATGGGCGTGTCCGACAAGGGGATGGCTACACCTTC. The encoded protein is CASSLHGRVRQGDGYTF.

CDR3 sequence reads: CASSDQGPTTGELFF. CDR3 bases: TGTGCCAGCAGTGACCAGGGGCCTACCACCGGGGAGCTGTTTTTT. This rearrangement joins TRBV2 to TRBJ2-2, with D possibly TRBD1 on 6 matching bases. There are 15 residues in the CDR3. Trimming removed 3 bases from V and 4 bases from J, with 12 bases in between. Germline V gives CDR1 SNHLY, CDR2 FYNNEI.

The chain is built from TRBV29-1 and TRBJ2-7, with D unresolved. With 2 bases removed from V and 3 bases from J, the gap between germline ends came to 8 bases. Germline-derived CDR1 and CDR2 are SQVTM and ANQGSEA. This CDR3 is built from 12 residues. For the CDR3, the DNA is TGCAGCGTTGAACAGGCCAGCTACGAGCAGTACTTC. This encodes CSVEQASYEQYF.

This clone is a singleton in its sample. The V and J genes are TRBV6-5 and TRBJ2-7, with D perhaps being TRBD1 or TRBD2 (6 bases each). The length of the CDR3 is 13 residues. The V and J ends lost 6 bases and 2 bases respectively, with 11 bases between them. The germline V gene has CDR1 MNHEY and CDR2 SVGAGI. The CDR3 here is CASRRDNTYEQYF. The CDR3 DNA sequence: TGTGCCAGCAGGCGGGACAACACCTACGAGCAGTACTTC.

CDR3 nucleotides: TGTGCCAGCAGGATCAGGGCAACTAATGAAAAACTGTTTTTT. It translates to CASRIRATNEKLFF. The genes are TRBV2 and TRBJ1-4, with a possible D match to TRBD1 (5 bases). Germline lookup yields CDR1 SNHLY and CDR2 FYNNEI. Between the trimmed V and J ends, which lost 6 bases and 0 bases, there was a span of 8 bases. The length of the CDR3 is 14 residues.

This clone was detected only a few times. This sequence joins TRBV5-1 and TRBJ2-1; 11 bases align to TRBD2. Germline loops: CDR1 SGHRS, CDR2 YFSETQ. Trimming cost V 4 bases and J 0 bases; bases outside gene matches: 0. The CDR3 loop spans 15 amino acids. The CDR3 sequence: CASSTSGSSYNEQFF. CDR3 DNA sequence: TGCGCCAGCAGCACTAGCGGGAGCTCCTACAATGAGCAGTTCTTC.